This T cell receptor (beta chain) derives from a study of CD8 T cells in ankylosing spondylitis. This clonotype was seen ten or more times. In TCRdb, the 5' RACE reads were re-called with MiXCR into one record per CDR3 protein. The sample shows approximately 88,000 distinct CDR3 sequences, approximately 9% of them seen only once. CDR3 length: 14 residues. The germline V and J ends were trimmed by 4 bases and 7 bases, with 17 bases remaining between them. Germline CDR1 is SQVTM and CDR2 is ANQGSEA. The genes are TRBV29-1 and TRBJ2-1, with D unclear. The TCR sequence derives from a male donor with ankylosing spondylitis or in good health (not recorded which). Sequencing used blood, either unsorted or a sorted T cell fraction (not recorded which). The CDR3 here is CSVGTRVFSNEQFF. CDR3 in DNA: TGCAGCGTTGGGACCCGGGTATTCAGTAATGAGCAGTTCTTC.